This TCR beta chain was identified during a study of Graves' ophthalmopathy and Graves' hyperthyroidism. The authors amplified TCR beta CDR3 regions, and they did so from RNA transcripts for repertoire sequencing. Second-round multiplex PCR came after first-round RT-PCR with HTBI primers. Each CDR3 protein is one row after TCRdb ran MiXCR on the multiplex PCR reads. In the table there are about half a million distinct CDR3 sequences, around 15% of which are singletons. V gave up 3 bases and J gave up 4 bases, with 21 bases separating them. CDR1 and CDR2 (germline): SGHDN, FVKESK. The CDR3 totals 17 residues. This clonotype was picked up many times.

Input material: blood. The chain carries TRBV14 and TRBJ1-1; D not certain. This sequence originates from a woman aged 25 to 39 with Graves' ophthalmopathy. The CDR3 protein is CASSHATLGSSGTEAFF. CDR3 sequence (DNA): TGTGCCAGCAGCCACGCCACTCTTGGGTCCTCGGGCACTGAAGCTTTCTTT.